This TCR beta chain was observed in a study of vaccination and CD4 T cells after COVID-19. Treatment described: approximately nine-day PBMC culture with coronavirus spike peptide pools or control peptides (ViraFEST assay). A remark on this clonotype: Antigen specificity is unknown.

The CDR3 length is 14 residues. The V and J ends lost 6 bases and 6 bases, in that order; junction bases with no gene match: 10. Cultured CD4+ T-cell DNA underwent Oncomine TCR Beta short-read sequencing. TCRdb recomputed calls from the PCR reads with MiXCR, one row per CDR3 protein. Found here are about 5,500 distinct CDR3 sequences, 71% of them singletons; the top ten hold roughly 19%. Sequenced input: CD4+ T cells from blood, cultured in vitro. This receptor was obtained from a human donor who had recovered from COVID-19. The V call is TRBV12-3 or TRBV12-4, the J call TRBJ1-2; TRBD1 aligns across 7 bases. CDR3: CASSSPQGFDGYTF. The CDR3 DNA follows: TGTGCCAGCAGCTCCCCACAGGGGTTCGATGGCTACACCTTC.